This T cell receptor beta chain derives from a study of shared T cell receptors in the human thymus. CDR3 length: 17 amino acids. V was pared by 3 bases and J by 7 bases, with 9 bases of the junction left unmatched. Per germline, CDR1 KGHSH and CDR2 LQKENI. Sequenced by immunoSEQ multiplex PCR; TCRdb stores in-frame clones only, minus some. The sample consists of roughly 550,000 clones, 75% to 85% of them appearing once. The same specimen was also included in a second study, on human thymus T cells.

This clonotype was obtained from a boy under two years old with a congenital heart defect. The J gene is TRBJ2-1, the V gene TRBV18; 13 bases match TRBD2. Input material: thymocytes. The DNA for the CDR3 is TGTGCCAGCTCACCCGCGACTAGCGGGAGGCCAGAAAATGAGCAGTTCTTC. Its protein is CASSPATSGRPENEQFF. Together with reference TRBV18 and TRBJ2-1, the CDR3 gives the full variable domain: NAGVMQNPRHLVRRRGQEARLRCSPMKGHSHVYWYRQLPEEGLKFMVYLQKENIIDESGMPKERFSAEFPKEGPSILRIQQVVRGDSAAYFCASSPATSGRPENEQFFGPGTRLTVL.